This TCR beta chain came from a study of beta chain features in type 1 diabetes. General study findings and limits: Fewer junction insertions and more nucleotide deletions appeared in type 1 diabetes patients. Researchers reported that naive, central memory and Treg TCRB repertoires appeared more similar in patients than in healthy donors. Shorter TCRB CDR3s, moderately but significantly so, were found in Type 1 diabetes patients in all four CD4+ subsets.

This clone has only a few counts. The antigen is not known. The same CDR3 also results from other DNA sequences found in this sample. The CDR3 extends over 14 amino acids. Germline V lookup: CDR1 MDHEN, CDR2 SYDVKM. The V gene lost 6 bases and the J gene lost 0 bases, with 12 bases spanning the gap. Sequenced material consisted of expressed TCRB transcripts (all of the isolated RNA was reverse transcribed). Using immunoSEQ multiplex PCR, the repertoire was profiled, and TCRdb retains in-frame clones only, with some absent. This sample carries roughly 340,000 clones, approximately 12% of them seen once, and the ten largest clones take 0.008% to 0.011%.

The sequencing sample was made of naive CD4+ T cells from blood. This TCR was recovered from a woman between 18 and 29 years old with type 1 diabetes. The chain carries TRBV28 and TRBJ2-7, with D perhaps TRBD2 (6 bases). The CDR3 DNA is TGTGCCAGCAGCAGTAGCGGAACCTCCTACGAGCAGTACTTC. It yields the protein CASSSSGTSYEQYF. The full variable domain, completed using reference TRBV28 and TRBJ2-7, is DVKVTQSSRYLVKRTGEKVFLECVQDMDHENMFWYRQDPGLGLRLIYFSYDVKMKEKGDIPEGYSVSREKKERFSLILESASTNQTSMYLCASSSSGTSYEQYFGPGTRLTVT.